This TCR beta chain originates from a study of T-cell reconstitution after alpha-beta-depleted transplantation in children. Unique molecular identifiers were built into the TCRbeta library. TCRdb independently ran MiXCR on the PCR reads; one entry per CDR3 protein. The sample consists of fewer than 250,000 distinct CDR3 sequences, approximately 15% of them appearing once. As to this clonotype: Antigen: not known.

Whole-study results and caveats: Among T cells one year after transplant, newly produced cells accounted for most counts and diversity. There were reportedly several hundred expanded graft clones from which alpha-beta T cells came about two months after transplant. Surviving recipient cells, namely T cells and thymic progenitors, were the source of high day-60 TCRbeta diversity in some patients.

Germline-derived CDR1 and CDR2 are SGHRS and YFSETQ. This CDR3 contains 15 residues. Trimming stripped 0 bases from V and 0 bases from J, with 7 bases between. The material was PBMCs, mostly from graft donor cells, obtained 360 days after TCRalphabeta/CD19-depleted stem cell transplant. This TCR came from a male patient aged 2-15 years who had a stem cell transplant for acute lymphoblastic leukemia, so the T cells may come from the graft donor. The chain employs TRBV5-1 and TRBJ2-4; D ambiguous. This chain's CDR3 is CASSLATAAKNIQYF. Written as DNA, the CDR3 is TGCGCCAGCAGCTTGGCCACAGCAGCCAAAAACATTCAGTACTTC.